This T cell receptor beta chain comes out of a study of T cell repertoires in cytomegalovirus infection. Across the whole study: Well-studied HLA-B-restricted CMV epitopes were used in the study alongside recently identified HLA-C-restricted ones.

The CDR3 sequence is 11 residues long. The germline gives CDR1 MNHEY, CDR2 SMNVEV (reference sequence). Concerning this clonotype itself: Its antigen is still unknown. Germline and junction disagree at one end, which may indicate a read error.

Study findings and constraints: Cumulated frequencies of public TCR beta families served to identify carriers of CMV plus the relevant HLA. Dominating the ex vivo response were TCR beta clonotypes that were CMV-specific and HLA-C-restricted.

TCRdb reprocessed the reads via MiXCR and lists one record per CDR3 protein. The sample yields about a million distinct CDR3 sequences, 30% to 40% seen once. The TCR sequence derives from a human donor in good health (CMV status not recorded). Some clones in this sample may be carry-over from other donors' samples. The source material was cultured CD8+ T cells from PBMCs, sampled from culture after CMV antigen stimulation. V usage is TRBV27 and J usage is TRBJ2-3, with a possible D match to TRBD2 (5 bases). CDR3 protein: CTSSSGDTQYF. The CDR3 DNA follows: TGTACCAGCAGTTCGGGGGATACGCAGTATTTT.